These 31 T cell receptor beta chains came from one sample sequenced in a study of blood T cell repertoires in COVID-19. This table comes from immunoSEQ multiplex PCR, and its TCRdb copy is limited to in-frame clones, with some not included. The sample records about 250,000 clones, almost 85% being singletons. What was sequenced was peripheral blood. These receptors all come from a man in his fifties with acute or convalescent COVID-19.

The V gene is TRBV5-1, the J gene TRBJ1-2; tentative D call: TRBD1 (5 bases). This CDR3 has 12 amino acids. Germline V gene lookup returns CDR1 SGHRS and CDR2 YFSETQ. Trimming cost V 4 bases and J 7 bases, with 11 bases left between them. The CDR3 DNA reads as TGCGCCAGCAGCGGGGCCCCGGGTGGCTACACCTTC. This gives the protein CASSGAPGGYTF.

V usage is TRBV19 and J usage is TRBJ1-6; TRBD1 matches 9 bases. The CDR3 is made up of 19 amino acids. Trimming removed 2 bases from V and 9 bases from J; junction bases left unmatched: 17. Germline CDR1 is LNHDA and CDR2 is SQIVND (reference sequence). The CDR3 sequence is CASSIRRDRVPPKGSPLHF. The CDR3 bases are TGTGCCAGTAGTATACGGCGGGACAGGGTCCCCCCTAAAGGTTCACCCCTCCACTTT.

CDR3 DNA: TGTGCCAGCTCGGACAGGACAGGGCCGTACGAGCAGTACTTC. Translated, it gives CASSDRTGPYEQYF. The V call is TRBV18, the J call TRBJ2-7; 8 bases match TRBD1. This CDR3 is 14 amino acids long. Trimming cost V 6 bases and J 4 bases; bases outside gene matches: 8. Germline V gives CDR1 KGHSH, CDR2 LQKENI.

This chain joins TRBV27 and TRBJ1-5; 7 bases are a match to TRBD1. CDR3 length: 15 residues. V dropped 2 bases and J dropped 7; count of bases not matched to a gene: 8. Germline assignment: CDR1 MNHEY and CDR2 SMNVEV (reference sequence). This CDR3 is CASSLQATGYQPQHF. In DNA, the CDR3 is TGTGCCAGCAGTTTACAAGCGACAGGGTACCAGCCCCAGCATTTT.

As DNA, the CDR3 is TGTGCCAGCTCACCACGGGCGTTAGGCCGGAACCATTCACCCCTCCACTTT. Its protein product is CASSPRALGRNHSPLHF. The V gene is TRBV18, the J gene TRBJ1-6, with D unclear. The CDR3 length is 17 residues. V gave up 1 base and J gave up 8 bases, with 18 bases separating them. The V gene's germline CDR1 is KGHSH and CDR2 LQKENI.

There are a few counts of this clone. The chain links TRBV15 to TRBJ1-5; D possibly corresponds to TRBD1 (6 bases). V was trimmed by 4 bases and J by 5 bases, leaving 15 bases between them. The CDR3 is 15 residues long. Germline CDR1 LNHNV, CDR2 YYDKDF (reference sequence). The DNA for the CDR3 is TGTGCCACCAGCAAAGCCCAACAGGGAGATCAGCCCCAGCATTTT. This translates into CATSKAQQGDQPQHF.

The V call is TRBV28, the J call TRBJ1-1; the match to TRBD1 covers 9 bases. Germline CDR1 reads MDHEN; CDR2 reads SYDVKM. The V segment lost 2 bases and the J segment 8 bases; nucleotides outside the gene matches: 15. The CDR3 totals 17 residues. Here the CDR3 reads CASSLAGQGGSEAEAFF. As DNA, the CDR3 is TGTGCCAGCAGTTTAGCGGGACAGGGTGGGTCTGAGGCAGAAGCTTTCTTT.

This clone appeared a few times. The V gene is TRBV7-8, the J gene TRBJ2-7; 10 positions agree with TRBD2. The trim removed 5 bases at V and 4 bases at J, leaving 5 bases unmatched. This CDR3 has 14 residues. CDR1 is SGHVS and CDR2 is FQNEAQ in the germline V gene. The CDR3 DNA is TGTGCCAGCAGCCCTAGCGGGAGTGATTACGAGCAGTACTTC. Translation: CASSPSGSDYEQYF.

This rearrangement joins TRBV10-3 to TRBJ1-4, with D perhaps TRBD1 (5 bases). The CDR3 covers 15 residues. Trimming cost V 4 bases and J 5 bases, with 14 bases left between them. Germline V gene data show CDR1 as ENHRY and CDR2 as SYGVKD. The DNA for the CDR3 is TGTGCCATCAGTGCCCAGGGCCCGACGAATGAAAAACTGTTTTTT. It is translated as CAISAQGPTNEKLFF.

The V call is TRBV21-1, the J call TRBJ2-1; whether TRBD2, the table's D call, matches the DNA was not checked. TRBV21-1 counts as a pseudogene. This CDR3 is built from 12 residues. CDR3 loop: CASKTSGRSSFF. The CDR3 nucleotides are TGTGCCAGCAAGACTAGCGGGCGGTCCTCGTTCTTC.

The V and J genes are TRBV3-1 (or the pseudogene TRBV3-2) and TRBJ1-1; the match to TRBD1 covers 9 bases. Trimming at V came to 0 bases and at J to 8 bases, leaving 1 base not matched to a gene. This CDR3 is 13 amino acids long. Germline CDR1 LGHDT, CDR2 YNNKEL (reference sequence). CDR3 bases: TGTGCCAGCAGCCAAGAGGGGACAGGGGAAGCTTTCTTT. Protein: CASSQEGTGEAFF.

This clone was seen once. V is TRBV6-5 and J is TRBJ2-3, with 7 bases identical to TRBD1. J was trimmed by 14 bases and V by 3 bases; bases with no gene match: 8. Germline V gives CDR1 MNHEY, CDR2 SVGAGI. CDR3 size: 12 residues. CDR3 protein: CASSYLQGHPYF. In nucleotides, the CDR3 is TGTGCCAGCAGTTATCTACAGGGGCACCCGTATTTT.

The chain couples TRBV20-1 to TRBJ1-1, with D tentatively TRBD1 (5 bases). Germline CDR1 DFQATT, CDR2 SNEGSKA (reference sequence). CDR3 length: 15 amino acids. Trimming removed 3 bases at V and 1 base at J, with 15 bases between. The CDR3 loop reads CSASMGGGRNTEAFF. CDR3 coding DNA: TGCAGTGCTAGTATGGGGGGTGGGAGGAACACTGAAGCTTTCTTT.

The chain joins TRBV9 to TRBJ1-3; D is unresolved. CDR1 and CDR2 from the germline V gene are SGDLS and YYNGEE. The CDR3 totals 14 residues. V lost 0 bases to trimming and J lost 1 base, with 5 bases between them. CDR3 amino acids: CASSVGLSGNTIYF. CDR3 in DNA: TGTGCCAGCAGCGTAGGTCTTTCTGGAAACACCATATATTTT.

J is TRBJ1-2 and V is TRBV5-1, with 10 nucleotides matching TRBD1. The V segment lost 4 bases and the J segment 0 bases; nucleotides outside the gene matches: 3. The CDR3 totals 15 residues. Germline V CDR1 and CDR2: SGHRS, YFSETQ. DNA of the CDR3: TGCGCCAGCAGCCCAGGACAGGGGGCTAACTATGGCTACACCTTC. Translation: CASSPGQGANYGYTF.

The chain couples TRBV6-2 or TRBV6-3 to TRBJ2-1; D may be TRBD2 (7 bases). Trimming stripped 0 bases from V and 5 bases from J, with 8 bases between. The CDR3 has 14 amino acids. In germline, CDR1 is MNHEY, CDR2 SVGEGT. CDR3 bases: TGTGCCAGCAGTTACTCAGGGGGGGACAATGAGCAGTTCTTC. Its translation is CASSYSGGDNEQFF.

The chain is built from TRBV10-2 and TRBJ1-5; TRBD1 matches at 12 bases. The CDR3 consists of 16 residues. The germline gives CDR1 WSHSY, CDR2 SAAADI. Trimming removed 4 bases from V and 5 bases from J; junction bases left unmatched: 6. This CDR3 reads CASSVPGTGGYQPQHF. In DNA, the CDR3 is TGCGCCAGCAGTGTCCCCGGGACAGGGGGCTATCAGCCCCAGCATTTT.

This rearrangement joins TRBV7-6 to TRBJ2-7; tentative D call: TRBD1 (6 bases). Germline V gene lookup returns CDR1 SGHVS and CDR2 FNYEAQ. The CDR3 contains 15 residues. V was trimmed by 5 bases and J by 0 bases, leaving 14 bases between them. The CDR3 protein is CASSPRTDLSYEQYF. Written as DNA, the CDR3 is TGTGCCAGCAGCCCCCGGACAGATCTCTCCTACGAGCAGTACTTC.

DNA for the CDR3: TGTGCCAGCAGTCAGAGGGGACTAGCGGGAGAGACCCAGTACTTC. Translated: CASSQRGLAGETQYF. The chain is built from TRBV6-5 and TRBJ2-5, with 12 bases matching TRBD2. Germline V CDR1 and CDR2: MNHEY, SVGAGI. CDR3 length equals 15 residues. The ends lost 5 bases at V and 4 bases at J; junction bases unmatched: 5.

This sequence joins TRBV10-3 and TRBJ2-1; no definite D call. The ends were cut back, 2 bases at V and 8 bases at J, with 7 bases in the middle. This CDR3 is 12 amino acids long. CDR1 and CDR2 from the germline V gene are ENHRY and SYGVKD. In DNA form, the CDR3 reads TGTGCCATCAGTGAGGTTCGCGATGAGCAGTTCTTC. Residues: CAISEVRDEQFF.

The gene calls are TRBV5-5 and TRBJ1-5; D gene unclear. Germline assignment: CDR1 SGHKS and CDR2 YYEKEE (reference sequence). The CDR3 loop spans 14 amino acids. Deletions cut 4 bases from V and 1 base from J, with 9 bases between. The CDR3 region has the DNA TGTGCCAGCAGCGGCGGGTTGAGCAATCAGCCCCAGCATTTT. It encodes CASSGGLSNQPQHF.

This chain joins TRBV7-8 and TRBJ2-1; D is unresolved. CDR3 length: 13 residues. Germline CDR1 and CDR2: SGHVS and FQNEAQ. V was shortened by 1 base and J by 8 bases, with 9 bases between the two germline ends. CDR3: CASSLVELYEQFF. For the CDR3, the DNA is TGTGCCAGCAGCTTAGTTGAGCTCTATGAGCAGTTCTTC.

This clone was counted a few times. Here the CDR3 DNA reads TGCGCCAGCACTAGTCCAAACGGCTACACCTTC. This translates into CASTSPNGYTF. The chain is built from TRBV10-2 and TRBJ1-2; D ambiguous. Between the trimmed V and J ends, which lost 7 bases and 8 bases, there was a span of 11 bases. Germline V gene lookup returns CDR1 WSHSY and CDR2 SAAADI. There are 11 residues in the CDR3.

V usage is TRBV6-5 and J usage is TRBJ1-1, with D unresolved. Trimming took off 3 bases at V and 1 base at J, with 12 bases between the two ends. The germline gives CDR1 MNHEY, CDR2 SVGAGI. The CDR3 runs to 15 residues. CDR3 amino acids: CASSYFRGPNTEAFF. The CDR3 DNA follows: TGTGCCAGCAGTTATTTCAGAGGTCCGAACACTGAAGCTTTCTTT.

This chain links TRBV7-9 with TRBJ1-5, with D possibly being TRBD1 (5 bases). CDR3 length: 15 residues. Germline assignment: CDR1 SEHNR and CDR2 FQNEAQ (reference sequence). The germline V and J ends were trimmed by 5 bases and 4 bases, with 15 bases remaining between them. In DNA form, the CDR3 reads TGTGCCAGCAGCAGCCGGGGAGGGGCAAATCAGCCCCAGCATTTT. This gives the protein CASSSRGGANQPQHF.

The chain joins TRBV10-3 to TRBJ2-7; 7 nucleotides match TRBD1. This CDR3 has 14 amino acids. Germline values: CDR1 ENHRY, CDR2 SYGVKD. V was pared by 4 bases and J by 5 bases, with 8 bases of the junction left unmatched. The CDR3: CAISVSTGADEQYF. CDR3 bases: TGTGCCATCAGTGTCTCAACAGGGGCGGACGAGCAGTACTTC.

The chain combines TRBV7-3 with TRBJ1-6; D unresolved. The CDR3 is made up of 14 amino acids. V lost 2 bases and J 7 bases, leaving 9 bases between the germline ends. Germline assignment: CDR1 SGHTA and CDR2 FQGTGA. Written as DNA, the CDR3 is TGTGCCAGCAGCTTAGAGGGAGGCAATTCACCCCTCCACTTT. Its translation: CASSLEGGNSPLHF.

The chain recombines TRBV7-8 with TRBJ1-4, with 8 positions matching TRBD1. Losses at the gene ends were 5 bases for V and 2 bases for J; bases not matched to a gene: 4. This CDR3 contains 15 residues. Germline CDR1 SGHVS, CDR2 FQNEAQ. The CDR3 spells CASSERQGTNEKLFF. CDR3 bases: TGTGCCAGCAGCGAACGACAGGGGACTAATGAAAAACTGTTTTTT.

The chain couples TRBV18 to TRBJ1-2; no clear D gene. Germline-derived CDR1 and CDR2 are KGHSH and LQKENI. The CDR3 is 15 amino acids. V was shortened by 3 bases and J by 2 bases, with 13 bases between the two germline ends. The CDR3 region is CASSPAGLANYGYTF. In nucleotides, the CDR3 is TGTGCCAGCTCACCGGCGGGTTTGGCCAACTATGGCTACACCTTC.

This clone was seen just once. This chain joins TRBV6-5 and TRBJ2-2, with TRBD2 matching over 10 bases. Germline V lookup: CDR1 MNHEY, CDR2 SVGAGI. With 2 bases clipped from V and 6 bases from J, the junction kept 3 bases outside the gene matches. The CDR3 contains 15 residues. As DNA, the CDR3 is TGTGCCAGCAGTTACCAAACTAGCGGGGCCGGGGAGCTGTTTTTT. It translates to CASSYQTSGAGELFF.

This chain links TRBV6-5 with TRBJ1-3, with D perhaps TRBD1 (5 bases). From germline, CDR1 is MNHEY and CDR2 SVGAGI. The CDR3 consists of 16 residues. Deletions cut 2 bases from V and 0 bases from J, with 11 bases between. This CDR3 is CASSYGAENSGNTIYF. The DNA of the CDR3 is TGTGCCAGCAGTTACGGGGCGGAGAACTCTGGAAACACCATATATTTT.